Below, 17 T cell receptor beta chains from the same sample are listed, as sequenced in a study of blood T cell repertoires in COVID-19. Measured with immunoSEQ multiplex PCR; TCRdb has only the in-frame clones, and not every one. The table shows tens of thousands of clones, with over 70% occurring only once. Sequencing was performed on peripheral blood. Receptor source: a man aged 65-85 years with COVID-19, enrolled during active disease.

This chain links TRBV4-2 with TRBJ1-1, with D maybe TRBD1 (6 bases). Trimming pared 4 bases from V and 6 bases from J, leaving 6 bases between. Germline values: CDR1 LGHNA, CDR2 YNFKEQ. The length of the CDR3 is 11 residues. CDR3 DNA sequence: TGTGCCAGCAGCCGGGGGCCTGAAGCTTTCTTT. Encoded protein: CASSRGPEAFF.

This clone was seen only once. The rearrangement uses TRBV30 and TRBJ2-1, with D possibly matching TRBD2 (5 bases). Between the trimmed V and J ends, which lost 2 bases and 9 bases, there was a span of 11 bases. The CDR3 has 12 residues. Looked up from germline, CDR1 is GTSNPN and CDR2 is SVGIG (reference sequence). The CDR3 sequence: CAWSRTGSEQFF. For the CDR3, the DNA is TGTGCCTGGAGTCGGACGGGGTCTGAGCAGTTCTTC.

The J gene is TRBJ2-3, the V gene TRBV7-2; 8 bases map to TRBD2. The CDR3 length is 17 residues. V lost 4 bases to trimming and J lost 1 base; unmatched junction nucleotides: 10. CDR1 is SGHTA and CDR2 is FQGNSA in the germline V gene. The CDR3 DNA reads as TGTGCCAGCAGCTACCTCCCCGGGACTAGGGGCACAGATACGCAGTATTTT. This gives the protein CASSYLPGTRGTDTQYF.

The gene calls are TRBV5-1 and TRBJ2-4; 8 bases match TRBD2. This CDR3 comprises 19 residues. Unmatched junction bases numbered 15, after V lost 4 bases and J lost 0 bases. Germline V gives CDR1 SGHRS, CDR2 YFSETQ. The CDR3 reads CASSPGGSGIHLAKNIQYF. DNA of the CDR3: TGCGCCAGCAGCCCGGGGGGTAGCGGGATCCACCTAGCCAAAAACATTCAGTACTTC.

This clone was observed a few times. The CDR3 DNA sequence: TGTGCCAGCAGTGAAGGGAGTAGCTTCGGGGTCGAGCAGTACTTC. Residues: CASSEGSSFGVEQYF. The V and J genes are TRBV2 and TRBJ2-7; TRBD2 is a possible D gene (5 bases). V shed 1 base and J shed 6 bases, with 16 bases lying between them. Germline V gives CDR1 SNHLY, CDR2 FYNNEI. This CDR3 is built from 15 residues.

J is TRBJ1-1 and V is TRBV5-1, with D hard to call. V lost 2 bases and J lost 1, with 9 bases in between. The CDR3 has 14 amino acids. Germline CDR1 SGHRS, CDR2 YFSETQ. CDR3 residues: CASSLENGNTEAFF. CDR3 in DNA: TGCGCCAGCAGCTTAGAAAACGGGAACACTGAAGCTTTCTTT.

The V call is TRBV7-9, the J call TRBJ2-7; 10 bases are shared with TRBD1. After removal of 4 bases from V and 5 bases from J, the junction contained 8 bases not matched to a gene. The CDR3 extends over 15 amino acids. Germline V gene sequence: CDR1 SEHNR, CDR2 FQNEAQ (reference sequence). CDR3 loop: CASSSDRDRGDEQYF. In DNA form, the CDR3 reads TGTGCCAGCAGCTCAGACCGGGACAGGGGAGACGAGCAGTACTTC.

V and J are TRBV28 and TRBJ2-6, with D maybe TRBD2 (6 bases). Deletions cut 5 bases from V and 3 bases from J, with 8 bases between. CDR1 and CDR2 from the germline V gene are MDHEN and SYDVKM. The CDR3 extends over 14 amino acids. In nucleotides, the CDR3 is TGTGCCAGCAGTGGGGGGAGTGGGGCCAACGTCCTGACTTTC. Translation gives CASSGGSGANVLTF.

This clone has a handful of counts. V gene TRBV6-1 combines with J gene TRBJ2-2, with 9 bases aligning to TRBD1. This CDR3 is built from 16 residues. Germline CDR1 MNHNS, CDR2 SASEGT. V shed 4 bases and J 6 bases; nucleotides not matched to a gene: 9. CDR3 in amino acids: CASSGGQGRASGELFF. The DNA of the CDR3 is TGTGCCAGCAGTGGCGGACAGGGGCGCGCATCCGGGGAGCTGTTTTTT.

This clone occurred a few times. This chain connects TRBV6-6 to TRBJ2-2; D is ambiguous. Germline V gene lookup returns CDR1 MNHNY and CDR2 SVGAGI (reference sequence). The length of the CDR3 is 16 residues. V was cut by 3 bases and J by 6 bases, with 17 bases left in between. CDR3 in amino acids: CASSYRISFISGELFF. The CDR3 region has the DNA TGTGCCAGCAGTTATCGGATTAGCTTTATCTCCGGGGAGCTGTTTTTT.

The chain carries TRBV4-2 and TRBJ1-2; D not resolved. V shed 0 bases and J shed 4 bases, with 12 bases lying between them. The CDR3 runs 15 residues. The germline CDR1 and CDR2 sequences are LGHNA and YNFKEQ. The CDR3 coding sequence is TGTGCCAGCAGCCAAGATCAAGACACCCTCTATGGCTACACCTTC. Protein: CASSQDQDTLYGYTF.

The V gene is TRBV28, the J gene TRBJ2-7; 7 nucleotides align to TRBD1. The CDR3 consists of 14 residues. V was clipped by 4 bases and J by 6 bases; unmatched bases: 9. Looked up from germline, CDR1 is MDHEN and CDR2 is SYDVKM. The CDR3 sequence is CASSSPTGLGEQYF. CDR3 in DNA: TGTGCCAGCAGTTCACCGACAGGGTTGGGCGAGCAGTACTTC.

This clone is labeled medium-sized. The V and J genes are TRBV6-6 and TRBJ2-1, with 9 bases fitting TRBD1. The CDR3 is 17 amino acids. The V gene's germline CDR1 is MNHNY and CDR2 SVGAGI (reference sequence). V lost 5 bases, J lost 1 base, and 9 bases stayed unmatched. In nucleotides, the CDR3 is TGTGCCAGCAGTCCGACAGGGGGTGGGCTTTCCTACAATGAGCAGTTCTTC. Translation: CASSPTGGGLSYNEQFF.

The gene calls are TRBV18 and TRBJ2-2, with TRBD2 matching over 12 bases. V lost 5 bases and J lost 3; bases outside the gene matches: 10. The CDR3 spans 18 residues. Germline assignment: CDR1 KGHSH and CDR2 LQKENI. The CDR3 here is CASSIRTSGIGDTGELFF. DNA of the CDR3: TGTGCCAGCTCAATCCGGACTAGCGGGATCGGCGACACCGGGGAGCTGTTTTTT.

V and J are TRBV7-2 and TRBJ2-6; D remains ambiguous. The V gene lost 5 bases and the J gene lost 2 bases, with 7 bases spanning the gap. Germline CDR1 is SGHTA and CDR2 is FQGNSA. The CDR3 covers 14 residues. The CDR3 reads CASSRGPGANVLTF. DNA of the CDR3: TGTGCCAGCAGCCGCGGCCCTGGGGCCAACGTCCTGACTTTC.

The CDR3 here is CASSRQVNEQFF. The CDR3 DNA sequence: TGTGCCAGCAGCCGACAGGTAAATGAGCAGTTCTTC. The chain has TRBV6-2 or TRBV6-3 and TRBJ2-1; TRBD1 might be the D (6 bases). Trimming removed 6 bases at V and 7 bases at J, with 10 bases between. Germline CDR1 reads MNHEY; CDR2 reads SVGEGT. The CDR3 covers 12 residues.

The genes are TRBV6-2 or TRBV6-3 and TRBJ1-2; D is possibly TRBD1 (5 bases). Germline V gene sequence: CDR1 MNHEY, CDR2 SVGEGT. The CDR3 sequence is 16 residues long. Deletions cut 2 bases from V and 8 bases from J, with 21 bases between. The CDR3 region has the DNA TGTGCCAGCAGTTACGGGGTAGGAGGGACCTATGGCGGCTACACCTTC. Protein sequence: CASSYGVGGTYGGYTF.